A selection of T cell receptor beta chains follows, all from one sample in a study of T cells in Graves' hyperthyroidism and ophthalmopathy. TCRdb called the multiplex PCR reads again in MiXCR, with one record for every CDR3 protein. Counted here are approximately 590,000 distinct CDR3 sequences, roughly 46% occurring once; the ten biggest clones make up about 8.2%. The sample consisted of peripheral blood or thyroid tissue (not recorded which). These receptor sequences come from a woman aged 18 to 35 with Graves' hyperthyroidism. Each CDR3 is given with its conserved first and last residue. The order of the fields is V gene, CDR3 protein.

V gene: TRBV24-1; CDR3 protein: CATSPPGSYGYTF
V gene: TRBV3-1; CDR3 protein: CANRTSQDEQYF
V gene: TRBV10-3; CDR3 protein: CAISTTGRNTEAFF
V gene: TRBV16; CDR3 protein: CASSLSGASGISYEQYF
V gene: TRBV7-9; CDR3 protein: CASRERSDEQYF
V gene: TRBV29-1; CDR3 protein: CAWSEQRNTEAFF
V gene: TRBV7-3; CDR3 protein: CASSLVQGGAYEQYF
V gene: TRBV24-1; CDR3 protein: CATSDPDRGREHF
V gene: TRBV25-1; CDR3 protein: CASSPPAPAGPYGYTF
V gene: TRBV5-1; CDR3 protein: CASSPTGGGRVRYEQYF
V gene: TRBV10-3; CDR3 protein: CASSRTVQGVSNQPQHF
V gene: TRBV2; CDR3 protein: CASSWTSDGYTF
V gene: TRBV14; CDR3 protein: CACSQGTGGWSYEQYF
V gene: TRBV2; CDR3 protein: CASGLPGTALF
V gene: TRBV7-9; CDR3 protein: CASSLWVSSGNTIYF
V gene: TRBV12-3/TRBV12-4; CDR3 protein: CASNQGGQPQHF
V gene: TRBV19; CDR3 protein: CASSRQGSGGSNLPQHF
V gene: TRBV24-1; CDR3 protein: CATSGTYADTEAFF
V gene: TRBV7-9; CDR3 protein: CASSVGSRAYEQYF
V gene: TRBV19; CDR3 protein: CASSPRGYMNTEAFF
V gene: TRBV7-3; CDR3 protein: CASSYSGTGNEQYF
V gene: TRBV25-1; CDR3 protein: CASSEDRDRVSPLHF
V gene: TRBV11-2; CDR3 protein: CASSLDWTPTTGELFF
V gene: TRBV12-3/TRBV12-4; CDR3 protein: CASSFGGSQETQYF
V gene: TRBV5-1; CDR3 protein: CASSVDRDTEAFF
V gene: TRBV7-9; CDR3 protein: CASSVEGSTEAFF
V gene: TRBV12-3/TRBV12-4; CDR3 protein: CASIIGTASNTEAFF
V gene: TRBV6-5; CDR3 protein: CASSSGRRYGYTF
V gene: TRBV24-1; CDR3 protein: CATRETGDNNQPQHF
V gene: TRBV7-8; CDR3 protein: CASSSPLKTRQASNQPQHF
V gene: TRBV7-9; CDR3 protein: CASSSPYTNYGYTF
V gene: TRBV10-3; CDR3 protein: CATVGGTGVQETQYF
V gene: TRBV12-3/TRBV12-4; CDR3 protein: CASRRKTGVYGYTF
V gene: TRBV12-3/TRBV12-4; CDR3 protein: CASSFSGGGQPQHF
V gene: TRBV9; CDR3 protein: CASSSDRVAGANVLTF
V gene: TRBV2; CDR3 protein: CASSDRTSGRASFEQYF
V gene: TRBV10-2; CDR3 protein: CASSELAGYEQYF
V gene: TRBV10-3; CDR3 protein: CAIRRDSQETQYF
V gene: TRBV20-1; CDR3 protein: CSSTVQETQYF
V gene: TRBV19; CDR3 protein: CASSTAERVFELNTEAFF
V gene: TRBV9; CDR3 protein: CASSVNRDNRREQYF
V gene: TRBV29-1; CDR3 protein: CSVEAPNLEQYF
V gene: TRBV15; CDR3 protein: CATSTAISNQPQHF
V gene: TRBV7-2; CDR3 protein: CASSFSSGQPQHF
V gene: TRBV2; CDR3 protein: CAGSESAGTYGYTF
V gene: TRBV2; CDR3 protein: CASSVYRGDSPLHF
V gene: TRBV25-1; CDR3 protein: CASSPRTSGRPGELFF
V gene: TRBV20-1; CDR3 protein: CSASGTEDFF
V gene: TRBV15; CDR3 protein: CATSRDRVLVNEQYF
V gene: TRBV29-1; CDR3 protein: CSVETGDGETQYF
V gene: TRBV5-1; CDR3 protein: CASSYSIQDRDGYTF
V gene: TRBV20-1; CDR3 protein: CSARDPGANYGYTF
V gene: TRBV7-9; CDR3 protein: CASSQAGQYYEQYF
V gene: TRBV25-1; CDR3 protein: CASSERGFGEAFF
V gene: TRBV5-4; CDR3 protein: CASSSGGFYKGTEAFF
V gene: TRBV7-7; CDR3 protein: CASSLKGWQETQYF
V gene: TRBV15; CDR3 protein: CATSRLTDYGYTF
V gene: TRBV20-1; CDR3 protein: CSANTGVETQYF
V gene: TRBV20-1; CDR3 protein: CSVAPRDRGSNQPQHF
V gene: TRBV2; CDR3 protein: CASSLGTGTSPLHF